The entry below gives a single T cell receptor beta chain sequence along with its context. What this receptor recognizes is not known. No much larger clone exists at a distance of one base, and base qualities are not known. The sample holds other DNA sequences that translate to the same CDR3. The data derive from a study of shared clonotypes between healthy human individuals (dated by TCRdb to the early 2020s). With respect to the entire study: The cohort included a few men and two women between 18 and 49 years of age. To estimate repertoire size and how much clonotypes are shared between individuals, the study performed deep sequencing of blood TCR repertoires from roughly five healthy adults. For each donor, CD4 naive and CD4 memory were each run on three plates, CD8 naive on two plates, and CD8 memory on one plate. To increase sequencing depth and limit assay-specific biases, different laboratories used diverse techniques to prepare libraries and sequence TCR repertoires. Between about 0.9 and 10 billion PBMCs per donor were obtained by leukapheresis.

Taken from the germline V gene, the CDR1 and CDR2 loops are KGHSH and LQKENI. The CDR3 holds 15 amino acids from the cysteine to the phenylalanine. Kept here is only the CDR3 DNA, which spans 45 bases and is read in frame from base 1. The junction carries 10 bases between V and J, which are trimmed by 3 bases and 1 base respectively. TCR CDR3 regions were amplified from genomic DNA by multiplex PCR using the deep immunoSEQ assay. Extracted genomic DNA from each cell subset was distributed evenly across all wells of several immunoSEQ 96-well plates, and each plate was treated as a replicate. For sorted subsets, 150 to 200 ng genomic DNA, equal to 25,000 to 35,000 T cell genomes, was loaded into each replicate PCR. Purified libraries were measured with a Qubit 3.0 fluorometer, size-checked on a Bioanalyzer 2100, and measured again with the KAPA Library Quantification kit. Every immunoSEQ 96-well plate was sequenced on a separate single-read 150-cycle Illumina NextSeq 550 flow cell. In the authors' own workflow: Because the immunoSEQ output held only junctional sequences and lacked quality scores, the filtering could not match the filtering applied to full-length reads. Sequences were annotated with PyIR, a Python wrapper for IgBLAST v1.9, using IMGT germline references to assign V/J genes and CDR3. Reads with weak V/J assignments (E-value above 1e-6), missing CDR3, stop codons, out-of-frame junctions, or ambiguous translated residues were removed. V3J clonotypes were defined by identical inferred V gene, J gene, and CDR3 amino acid sequence. Percentage overlap between repertoires was calculated by dividing the number of shared unique clonotypes by the size of the smaller repertoire. Three approaches were used to assess repertoire richness: RTK rarefaction, the Chao1 estimator, and Recon v2.1 estimates of unobserved clonotypes. OLGA was used to compute generation probabilities for all TCRbeta clonotypes that the gDNA method yielded from a few donors. TCRdb took over this immuneACCESS table, retaining in-frame rearrangements with V and J assigned. Such tables are incomplete; in checked studies, under half of the missing clones stem from an unresolved V gene, and the remainder is unexplained. V, J and clone size reflect that table, while D and trimming were determined from the DNA. The sample data list over 850,000 clones, and around 78% of these were observed just once. The top ten clones comprise approximately 0.5% of the sample.

The donors were healthy, HIV-negative adults with no recently reported acute infections or vaccinations. Only Caucasian adults living in Nashville, Tennessee, USA were represented among the donors. CD4+ T cells were enriched by magnetic negative selection; naive cells were then positively selected on CD45RA, and the negative fraction formed the memory subset. Blood was obtained by leukapheresis, after which PBMCs were separated by Ficoll-Histopaque density gradient centrifugation and cryopreserved in liquid nitrogen vapor phase. Purity and quantity of every magnetically sorted T cell population were checked by analytical flow cytometry. Genomic DNA was isolated from each sorted fraction and quantified by UV absorbance on a Nanodrop 2000c. Overall study results and their limits: Sampling was restricted to blood, and TCR repertoires in tissue are likely to differ from TCR repertoires in blood. Rarefaction of sorted-subset datasets indicated incomplete sequencing despite the large sequencing depth. Approximately 5% of naive CD4, 3.5% of naive CD8, roughly 2.4% of memory CD4, and approximately 0.4% of memory CD8 clonotypes were shared across four donors. The genetic and exposure-history diversity represented was limited by the small number of donors. Pairwise subsampling led to the expectation that sequencing depth would affect the degree of clonotype sharing among donors. Clonotypes shared by all four sorted-subset donors showed higher generation probabilities than non-shared clonotypes. Estimated clonotype richness was generally larger for naive than for memory subsets.

This TCR was recovered from a man in his late teens or twenties in good health. Some clones in this sample may be carry-over from other donors' samples. The chain is assembled from TRBV18 and TRBJ1-3; TRBD1 could be the D gene, as 5 bases match. Source material: memory CD4+ T cells from PBMCs. The cell subset or site label for this specimen denotes: CD45RA-negative fraction. The base sequence is TGTGCCAGCTCACCCGCCGGGGGGTCTGGAAACACCATATATTTT. Its amino acids are CASSPAGGSGNTIYF.